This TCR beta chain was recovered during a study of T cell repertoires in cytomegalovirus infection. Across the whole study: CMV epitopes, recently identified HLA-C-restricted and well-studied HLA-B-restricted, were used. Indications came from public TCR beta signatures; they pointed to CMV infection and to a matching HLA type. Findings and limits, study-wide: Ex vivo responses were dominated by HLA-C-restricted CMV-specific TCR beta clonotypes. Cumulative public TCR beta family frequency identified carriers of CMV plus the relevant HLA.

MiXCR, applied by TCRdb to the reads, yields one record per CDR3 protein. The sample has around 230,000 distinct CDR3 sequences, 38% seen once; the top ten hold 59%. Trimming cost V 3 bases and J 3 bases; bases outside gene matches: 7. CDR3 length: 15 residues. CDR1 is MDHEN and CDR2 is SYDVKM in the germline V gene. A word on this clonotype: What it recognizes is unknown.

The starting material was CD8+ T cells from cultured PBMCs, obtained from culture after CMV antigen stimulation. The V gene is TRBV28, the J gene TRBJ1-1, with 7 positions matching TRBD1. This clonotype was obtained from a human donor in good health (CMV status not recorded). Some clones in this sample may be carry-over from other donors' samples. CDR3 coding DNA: TGTGCCAGCAGTTTGATCCCCACAGGGGACACTGAAGCTTTCTTT. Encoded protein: CASSLIPTGDTEAFF.